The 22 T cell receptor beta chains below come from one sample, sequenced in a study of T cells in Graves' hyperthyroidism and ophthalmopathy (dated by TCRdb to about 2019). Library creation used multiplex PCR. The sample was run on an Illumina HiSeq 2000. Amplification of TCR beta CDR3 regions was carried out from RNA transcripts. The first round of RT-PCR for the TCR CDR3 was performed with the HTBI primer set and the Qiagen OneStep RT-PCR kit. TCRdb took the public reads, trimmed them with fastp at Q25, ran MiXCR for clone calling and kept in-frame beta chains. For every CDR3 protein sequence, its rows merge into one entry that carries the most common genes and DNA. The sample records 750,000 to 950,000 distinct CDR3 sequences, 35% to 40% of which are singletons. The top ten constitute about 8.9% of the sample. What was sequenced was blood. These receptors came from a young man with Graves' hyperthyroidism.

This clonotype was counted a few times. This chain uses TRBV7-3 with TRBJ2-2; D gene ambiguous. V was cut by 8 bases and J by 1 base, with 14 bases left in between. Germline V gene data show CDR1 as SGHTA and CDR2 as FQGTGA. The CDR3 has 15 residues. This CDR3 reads CASPQEALNTGELFF. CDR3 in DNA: TGTGCCAGCCCACAAGAAGCGTTGAACACCGGGGAGCTGTTTTTT.

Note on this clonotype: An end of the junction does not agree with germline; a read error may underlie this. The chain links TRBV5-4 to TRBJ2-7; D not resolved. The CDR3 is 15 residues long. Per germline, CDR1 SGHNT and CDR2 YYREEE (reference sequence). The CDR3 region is CASSQGRRTPYEQYF. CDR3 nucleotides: TGCGCCAGCAGCCAAGGTCGGCGGACCCCCTACGAGCAGTACTTC.

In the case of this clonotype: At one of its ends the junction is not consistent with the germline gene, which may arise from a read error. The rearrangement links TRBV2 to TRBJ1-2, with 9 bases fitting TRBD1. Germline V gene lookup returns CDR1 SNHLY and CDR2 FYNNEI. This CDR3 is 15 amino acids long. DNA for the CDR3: TGCGCCAGCAAAGGACAGGGGACCGGGATCTATGGCTACACCTTC. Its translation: CASKGQGTGIYGYTF.

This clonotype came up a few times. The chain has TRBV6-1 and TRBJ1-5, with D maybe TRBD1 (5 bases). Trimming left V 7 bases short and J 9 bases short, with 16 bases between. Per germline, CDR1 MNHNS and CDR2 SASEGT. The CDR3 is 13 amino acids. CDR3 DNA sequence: TGTGCCAGCACATGGGACCGCTCGGCGCCCCAGCATTTT. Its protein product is CASTWDRSAPQHF.

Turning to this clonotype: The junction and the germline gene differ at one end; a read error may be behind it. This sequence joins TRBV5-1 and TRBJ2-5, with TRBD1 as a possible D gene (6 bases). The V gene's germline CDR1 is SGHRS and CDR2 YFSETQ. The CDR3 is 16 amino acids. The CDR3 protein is CASSYAPPGQGETQYF. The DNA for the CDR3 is TGTGCCAGCAGCTACGCGCCTCCGGGACAAGGAGAGACCCAGTACTTC.

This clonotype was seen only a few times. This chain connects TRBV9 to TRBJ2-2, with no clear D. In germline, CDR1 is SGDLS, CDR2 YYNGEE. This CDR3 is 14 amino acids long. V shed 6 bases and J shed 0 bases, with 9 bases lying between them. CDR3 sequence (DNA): TGTGCCAGCAATAAGGGTACGAACACCGGGGAGCTGTTTTTT. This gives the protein CASNKGTNTGELFF.

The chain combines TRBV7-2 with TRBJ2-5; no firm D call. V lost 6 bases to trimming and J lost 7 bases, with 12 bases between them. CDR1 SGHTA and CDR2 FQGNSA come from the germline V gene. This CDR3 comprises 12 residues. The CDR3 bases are TGTGCCAGCAGGACCTACCCAGGGACCCAGTACTTC. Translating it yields CASRTYPGTQYF. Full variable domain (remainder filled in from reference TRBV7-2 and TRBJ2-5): GAGVSQSPSNKVTEKGKDVELRCDPISGHTALYWYRQSLGQGLEFLIYFQGNSAPDKSGLPSDRFSAERTGGSVSTLTIQRTQQEDSAVYLCASRTYPGTQYFGPGTRLLVL.

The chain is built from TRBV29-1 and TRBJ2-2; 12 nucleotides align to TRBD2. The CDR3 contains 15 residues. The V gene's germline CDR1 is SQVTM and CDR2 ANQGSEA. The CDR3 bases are TGCAGTGGTGGGGCTAGCGGGGGGGCACCCGGGGAGCTGTTTTTT. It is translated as CSGGASGGAPGELFF.

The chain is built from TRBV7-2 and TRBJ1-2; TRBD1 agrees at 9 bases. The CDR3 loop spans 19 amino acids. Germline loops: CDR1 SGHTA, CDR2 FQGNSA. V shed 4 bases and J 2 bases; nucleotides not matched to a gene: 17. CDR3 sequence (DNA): TGTGCCAGCAGCTCAACTCACGAATTAAGACAGGGGGAGAACTATGGCTACACCTTC. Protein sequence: CASSSTHELRQGENYGYTF.

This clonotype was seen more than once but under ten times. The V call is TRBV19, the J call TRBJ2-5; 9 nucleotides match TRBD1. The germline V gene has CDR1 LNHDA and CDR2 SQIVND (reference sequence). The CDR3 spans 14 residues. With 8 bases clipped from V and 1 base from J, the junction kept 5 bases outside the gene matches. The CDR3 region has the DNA TGTGCCAGTTCACAGGGGGCCCTCCAAGAGACCCAGTACTTC. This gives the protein CASSQGALQETQYF.

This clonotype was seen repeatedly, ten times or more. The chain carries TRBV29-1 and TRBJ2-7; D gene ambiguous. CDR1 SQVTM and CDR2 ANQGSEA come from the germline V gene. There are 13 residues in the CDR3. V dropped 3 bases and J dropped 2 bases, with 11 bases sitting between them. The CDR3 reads CSVESGVTYEQYF. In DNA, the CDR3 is TGCAGCGTTGAGTCCGGAGTCACCTACGAGCAGTACTTC.

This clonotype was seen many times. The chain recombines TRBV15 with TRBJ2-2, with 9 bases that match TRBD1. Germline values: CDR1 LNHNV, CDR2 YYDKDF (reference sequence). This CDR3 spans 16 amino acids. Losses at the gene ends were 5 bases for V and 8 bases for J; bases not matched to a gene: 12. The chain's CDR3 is CATSSAGTGREGELFF. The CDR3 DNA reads TGTGCCACCAGCTCCGCCGGGACAGGGCGCGAAGGGGAGCTGTTTTTT.

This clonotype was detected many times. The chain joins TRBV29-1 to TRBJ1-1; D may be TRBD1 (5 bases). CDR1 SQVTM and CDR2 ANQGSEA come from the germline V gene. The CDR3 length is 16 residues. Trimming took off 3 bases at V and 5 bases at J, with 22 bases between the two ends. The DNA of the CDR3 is TGCAGCGTTGAGTGGGCAGGGAACTTAAAGAAGACTGAAGCTTTCTTT. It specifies CSVEWAGNLKKTEAFF. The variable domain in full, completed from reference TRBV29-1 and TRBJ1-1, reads SAVISQKPSRDICQRGTSLTIQCQVDSQVTMMFWYRQQPGQSLTLIATANQGSEATYESGFVIDKFPISRPNLTFSTLTVSNMSPEDSSIYLCSVEWAGNLKKTEAFFGQGTRLTVV.

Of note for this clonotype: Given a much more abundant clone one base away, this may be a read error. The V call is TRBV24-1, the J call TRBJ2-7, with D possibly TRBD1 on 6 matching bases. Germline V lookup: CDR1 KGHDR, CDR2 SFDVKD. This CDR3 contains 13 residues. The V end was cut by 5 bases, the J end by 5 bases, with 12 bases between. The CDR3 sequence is CATSGQGTHEQYF. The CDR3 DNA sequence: TGTGCCACCAGTGGCCAGGGGACACACGAGCAGTACTTC.

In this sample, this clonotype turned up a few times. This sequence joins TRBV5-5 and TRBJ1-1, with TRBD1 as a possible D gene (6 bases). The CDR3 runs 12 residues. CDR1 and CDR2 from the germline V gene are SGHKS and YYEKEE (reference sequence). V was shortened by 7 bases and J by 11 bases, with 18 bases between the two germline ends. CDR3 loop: CASSRDKFFAFF. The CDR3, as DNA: TGTGCCAGCTCCAGGGACAAATTTTTCGCTTTCTTT. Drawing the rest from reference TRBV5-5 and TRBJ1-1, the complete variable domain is DAGVTQSPTHLIKTRGQQVTLRCSPISGHKSVSWYQQVLGQGPQFIFQYYEKEERGRGNFPDRFSARQFPNYSSELNVNALLLGDSALYLCASSRDKFFAFFGQGTRLTVV.

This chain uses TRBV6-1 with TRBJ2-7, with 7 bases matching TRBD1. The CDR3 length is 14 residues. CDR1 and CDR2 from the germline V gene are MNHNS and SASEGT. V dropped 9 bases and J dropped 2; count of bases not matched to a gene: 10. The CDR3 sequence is CASTDTGEPYEQYF. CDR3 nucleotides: TGTGCCAGTACGGATACAGGGGAGCCCTACGAGCAGTACTTC.

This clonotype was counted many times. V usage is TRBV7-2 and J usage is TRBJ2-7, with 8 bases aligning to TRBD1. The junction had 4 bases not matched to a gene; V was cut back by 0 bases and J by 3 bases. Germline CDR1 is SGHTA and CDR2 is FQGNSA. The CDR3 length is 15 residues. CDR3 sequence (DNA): TGTGCCAGCAGCTTAGCGATGACAGGGGACTACGAGCAGTACTTC. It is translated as CASSLAMTGDYEQYF.

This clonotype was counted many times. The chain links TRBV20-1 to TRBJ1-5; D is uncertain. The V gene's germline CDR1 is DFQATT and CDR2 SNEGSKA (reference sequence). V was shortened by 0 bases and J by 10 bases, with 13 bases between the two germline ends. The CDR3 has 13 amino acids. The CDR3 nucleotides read TGCAGTGCTAGAGAAGGAGGAGAGCGACCCCAGCATTTT. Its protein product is CSAREGGERPQHF.

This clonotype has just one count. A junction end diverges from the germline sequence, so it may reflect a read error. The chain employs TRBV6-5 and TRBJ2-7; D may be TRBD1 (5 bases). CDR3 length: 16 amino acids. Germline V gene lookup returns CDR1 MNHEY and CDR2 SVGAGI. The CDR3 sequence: CASSQGPKGYSYEQYF. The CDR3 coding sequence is TGCGCCAGCAGCCAAGGCCCCAAGGGGTATTCCTACGAGCAGTACTTC.

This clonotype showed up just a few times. This chain's CDR3 is CASSLVGSELFF. The CDR3 DNA reads TGCGCCAGCAGCTTGGTGGGGTCGGAGCTGTTTTTT. The chain employs TRBV5-1 and TRBJ2-2; no clear D. Trimming took 0 bases from V and 10 from J, leaving 7 bases between them. CDR3 size: 12 residues. Germline V gives CDR1 SGHRS, CDR2 YFSETQ.

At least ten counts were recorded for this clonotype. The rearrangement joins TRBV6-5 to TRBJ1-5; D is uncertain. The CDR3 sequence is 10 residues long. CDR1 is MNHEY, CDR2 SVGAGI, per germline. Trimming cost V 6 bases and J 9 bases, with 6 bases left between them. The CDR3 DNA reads TGTGCCAGCAGCGCTTGGCCCCAGCATTTT. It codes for CASSAWPQHF.

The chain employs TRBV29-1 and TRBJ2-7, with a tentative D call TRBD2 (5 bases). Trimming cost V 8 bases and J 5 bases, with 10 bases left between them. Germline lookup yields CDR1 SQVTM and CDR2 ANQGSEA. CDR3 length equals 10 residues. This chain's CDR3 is CSLARNEQYF. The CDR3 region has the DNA TGCAGCTTAGCGAGGAACGAGCAGTACTTC.